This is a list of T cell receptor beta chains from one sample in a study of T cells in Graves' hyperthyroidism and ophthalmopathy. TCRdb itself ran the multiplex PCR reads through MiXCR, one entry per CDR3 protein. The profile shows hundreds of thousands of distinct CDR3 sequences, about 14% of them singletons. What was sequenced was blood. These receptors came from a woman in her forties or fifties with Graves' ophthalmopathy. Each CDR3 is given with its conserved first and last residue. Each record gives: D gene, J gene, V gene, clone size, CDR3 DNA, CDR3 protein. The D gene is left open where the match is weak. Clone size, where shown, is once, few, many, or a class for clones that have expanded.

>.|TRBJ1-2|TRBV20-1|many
TGCAGTGCTAGAGACGGACGGAACTATGGCTACACCTTC
CSARDGRNYGYTF
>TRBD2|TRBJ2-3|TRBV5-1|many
TGCGCCAGCAGCCCGGGACTAGCGGGAGCGGTAGATACGCAGTATTTT
CASSPGLAGAVDTQYF
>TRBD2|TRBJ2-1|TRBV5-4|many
TGTGCCAGCAGCAGGGAGACTAGCGTCTCCTACAATGAGCAGTTCTTC
CASSRETSVSYNEQFF
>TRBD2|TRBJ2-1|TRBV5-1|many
TGCGCCAGCAGCTTGGCCGTGGGGACTAGCGGTTACAATGAGCAGTTCTTC
CASSLAVGTSGYNEQFF
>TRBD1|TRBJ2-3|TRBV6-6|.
TGTGCCAGCAGTTACCCAAAGGGACAGGGAACGACAGATACGCAGTATTTT
CASSYPKGQGTTDTQYF
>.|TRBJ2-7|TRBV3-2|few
TGTGCCAGCAGCCTCCTGGACCTCTCCTACGAGCAGTACTTC
CASSLLDLSYEQYF
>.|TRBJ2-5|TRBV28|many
TGTGCCAGCAGTTTTGCACAGGGGGGGGAGACCCAGTACTTC
CASSFAQGGETQYF
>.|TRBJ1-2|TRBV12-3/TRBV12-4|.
TGTGCCAGCAGTTTCCAACAGGGAGGAATACGTGGCTACACCTTC
CASSFQQGGIRGYTF
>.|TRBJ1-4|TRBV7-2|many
TGTGCCAGCAGCATCAAGCTCGGCGGAAAACTGTTTTTT
CASSIKLGGKLFF
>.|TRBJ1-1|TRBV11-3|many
TGTGCCAGCAGCTTAGATTTAGTGAACACTGAAGCTTTCTTT
CASSLDLVNTEAFF
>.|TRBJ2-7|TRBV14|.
TGTGCCAGCAGCCATGGGTGGGAGGAGCAGTACTTC
CASSHGWEEQYF
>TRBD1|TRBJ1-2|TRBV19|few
TGTGCCACCTCCCACTTCCGGGACAGGGACTATGGCTACACCTTC
CATSHFRDRDYGYTF
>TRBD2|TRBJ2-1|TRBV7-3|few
TGTGCCAGCAGCCACCATTTAGCGGGAACTGGGAATGAGCAGTTCTTC
CASSHHLAGTGNEQFF
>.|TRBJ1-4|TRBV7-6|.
TGTGCCAGCAGCTTGCTACGGGAAAAACTGTTTTTT
CASSLLREKLFF
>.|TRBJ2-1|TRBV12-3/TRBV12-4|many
TGTGCCAGCAAACTCGATAACACGGGATCGAGAGGCGATGAGCAGTTCTTC
CASKLDNTGSRGDEQFF
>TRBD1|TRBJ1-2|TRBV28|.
TGTGCCAGCAGTAGGCCCGGACAGGGAATTTTTGGCTACACCTTC
CASSRPGQGIFGYTF
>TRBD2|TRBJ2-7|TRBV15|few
TGTGCCACCAGCAGAGGGGGAGGGGCCTACGAGCAGTACTTC
CATSRGGGAYEQYF
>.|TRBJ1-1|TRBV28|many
TGTGCCAGCTTGATGTTAATGAACACTGAAGCTTTCTTT
CASLMLMNTEAFF
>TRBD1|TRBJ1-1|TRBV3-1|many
TGTGCCAGCAGCCAAGACACAGGGGTAACTGAAGCTTTCTTT
CASSQDTGVTEAFF
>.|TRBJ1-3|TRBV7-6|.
TGTGCCAGCAGCTTAGCTTCAATACTCTCTGGAAACACCATATATTTT
CASSLASILSGNTIYF
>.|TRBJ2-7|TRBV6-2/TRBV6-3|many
TGTGCCAGCAGCCAGCGCGGTGGGCGGGACTCCTTCTACGAGCAGTACTTC
CASSQRGGRDSFYEQYF
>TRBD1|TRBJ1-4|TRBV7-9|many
TGTGCCAGCAGCTTAGGGGACAGAACAACTAATGAAAAACTGTTTTTT
CASSLGDRTTNEKLFF
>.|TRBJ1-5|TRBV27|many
TGTGCCAGCAGCCAATCGCGTAATCAGCCCCAGCATTTT
CASSQSRNQPQHF
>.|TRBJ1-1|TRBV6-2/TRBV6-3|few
TGTGCCAGCAAATGGGGCCCCGCTTCGAACACTGAAGCTTTCTTT
CASKWGPASNTEAFF
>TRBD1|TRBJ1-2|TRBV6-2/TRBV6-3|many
TGTGCCAGCAGATCCGGGACAGGAGGAGGCTACACCTTC
CASRSGTGGGYTF
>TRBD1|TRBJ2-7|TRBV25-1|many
TGTGCCAGCAGTGAAGTGGACAGGGACTACGAGCAGTACTTC
CASSEVDRDYEQYF
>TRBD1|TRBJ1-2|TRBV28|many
TGTGCCAGCCAGTTTAGGACAGGGATTTCAAAAAGGGGTGGCTACACCTTC
CASQFRTGISKRGGYTF
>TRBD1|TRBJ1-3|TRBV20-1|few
TGCAGTGCAAGAGACAGGGGGGGAAACACCATATATTTT
CSARDRGGNTIYF
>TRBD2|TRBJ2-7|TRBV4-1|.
TGCGCCAGCAGCCTGGGACTAGCCGGCGCGGCCGCCTACGAGCAGTACTTC
CASSLGLAGAAAYEQYF
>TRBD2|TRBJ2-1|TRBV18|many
TGTGCCAGCTCACCAAAGCGGGAATGGTATGAGCAGTTCTTC
CASSPKREWYEQFF
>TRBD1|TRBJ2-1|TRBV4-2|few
TGTGCCAGCAGCCAAGATCCAATCCGGGACAGGGGATCCGGTGAGCAGTTCTTC
CASSQDPIRDRGSGEQFF